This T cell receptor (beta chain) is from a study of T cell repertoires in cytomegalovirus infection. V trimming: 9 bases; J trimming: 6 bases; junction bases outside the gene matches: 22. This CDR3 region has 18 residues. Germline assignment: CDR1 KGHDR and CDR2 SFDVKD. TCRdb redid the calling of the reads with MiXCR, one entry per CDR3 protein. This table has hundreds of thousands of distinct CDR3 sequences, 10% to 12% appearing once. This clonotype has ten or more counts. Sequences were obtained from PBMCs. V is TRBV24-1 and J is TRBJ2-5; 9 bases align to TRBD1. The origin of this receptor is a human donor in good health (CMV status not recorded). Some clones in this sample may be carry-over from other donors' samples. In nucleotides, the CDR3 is TGTGCCACCGAAGATGATGGTCGGACAGGGGAAAAGAAGAAGACCCAGTACTTC. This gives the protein CATEDDGRTGEKKKTQYF.